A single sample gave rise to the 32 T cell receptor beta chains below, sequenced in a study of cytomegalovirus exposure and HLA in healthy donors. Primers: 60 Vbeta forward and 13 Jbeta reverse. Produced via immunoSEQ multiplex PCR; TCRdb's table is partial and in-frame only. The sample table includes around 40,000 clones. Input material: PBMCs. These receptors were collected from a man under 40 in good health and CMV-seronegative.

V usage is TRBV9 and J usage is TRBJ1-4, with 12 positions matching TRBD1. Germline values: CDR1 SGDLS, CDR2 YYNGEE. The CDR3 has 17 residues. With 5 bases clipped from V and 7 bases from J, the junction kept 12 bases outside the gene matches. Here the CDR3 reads CASSAGTGGPGGEKLFF. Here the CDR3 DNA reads TGTGCCAGCAGTGCAGGGACAGGGGGCCCGGGGGGTGAAAAACTGTTTTTT. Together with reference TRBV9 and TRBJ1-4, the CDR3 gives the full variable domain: DSGVTQTPKHLITATGQRVTLRCSPRSGDLSVYWYQQSLDQGLQFLIQYYNGEERAKGNILERFSAQQFPDLHSELNLSSLELGDSALYFCASSAGTGGPGGEKLFFGSGTQLSVL.

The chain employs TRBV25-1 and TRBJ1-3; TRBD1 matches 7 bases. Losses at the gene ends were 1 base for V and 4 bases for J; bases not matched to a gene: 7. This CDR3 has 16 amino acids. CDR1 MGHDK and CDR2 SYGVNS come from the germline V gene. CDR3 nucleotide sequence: TGTGCCAGCAGTGAATTGGAGGGGGCAGACGGAAACACCATATATTTT. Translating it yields CASSELEGADGNTIYF.

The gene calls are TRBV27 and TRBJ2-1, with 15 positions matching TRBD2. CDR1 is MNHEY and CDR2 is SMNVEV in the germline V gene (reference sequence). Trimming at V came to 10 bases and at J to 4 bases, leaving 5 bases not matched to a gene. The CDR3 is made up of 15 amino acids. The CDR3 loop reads CATGLAGGHYNEQFF. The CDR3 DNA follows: TGTGCCACAGGACTAGCGGGAGGGCATTACAATGAGCAGTTCTTC.

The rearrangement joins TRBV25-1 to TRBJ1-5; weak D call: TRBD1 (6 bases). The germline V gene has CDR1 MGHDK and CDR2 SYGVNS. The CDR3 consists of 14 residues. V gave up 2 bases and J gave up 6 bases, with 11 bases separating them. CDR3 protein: CASSEVGAGQPQHF. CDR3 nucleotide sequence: TGTGCCAGCAGTGAAGTGGGGGCGGGTCAGCCCCAGCATTTT.

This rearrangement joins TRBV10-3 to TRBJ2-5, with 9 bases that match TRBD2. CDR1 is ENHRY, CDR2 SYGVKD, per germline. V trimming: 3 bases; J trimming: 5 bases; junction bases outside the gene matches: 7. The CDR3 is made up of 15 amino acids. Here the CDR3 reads CAISDALAGSETQYF. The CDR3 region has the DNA TGTGCCATCAGTGATGCCCTAGCGGGGAGCGAGACCCAGTACTTC.

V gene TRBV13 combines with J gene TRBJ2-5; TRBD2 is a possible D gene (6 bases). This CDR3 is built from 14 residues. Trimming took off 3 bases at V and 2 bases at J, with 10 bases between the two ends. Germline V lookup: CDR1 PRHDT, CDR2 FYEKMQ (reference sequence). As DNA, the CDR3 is TGTGCCAGCAGCTTCGGCGGGAATCAAGAGACCCAGTACTTC. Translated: CASSFGGNQETQYF.

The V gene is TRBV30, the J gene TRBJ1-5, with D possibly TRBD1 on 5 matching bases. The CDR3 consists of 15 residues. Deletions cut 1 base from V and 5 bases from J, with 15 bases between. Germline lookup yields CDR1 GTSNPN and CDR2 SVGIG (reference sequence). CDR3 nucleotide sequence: TGTGCCTGGAGTGAGACAGCTTCCAATGATCAGCCCCAGCATTTT. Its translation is CAWSETASNDQPQHF.

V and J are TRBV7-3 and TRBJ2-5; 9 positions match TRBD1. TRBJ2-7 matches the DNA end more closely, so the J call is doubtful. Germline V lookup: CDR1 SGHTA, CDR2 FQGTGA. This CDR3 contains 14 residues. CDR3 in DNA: TGTGCCAGCAGCTTGGACAGGGGACCCTACGAGCAGTACTTC. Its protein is CASSLDRGPYEQYF.

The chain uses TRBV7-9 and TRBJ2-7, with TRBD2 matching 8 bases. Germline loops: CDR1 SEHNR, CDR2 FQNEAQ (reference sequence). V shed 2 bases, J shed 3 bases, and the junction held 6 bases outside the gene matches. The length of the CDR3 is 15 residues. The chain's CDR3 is CASSLRVSGSYEQYF. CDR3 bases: TGTGCCAGCAGCTTAAGAGTCAGCGGGAGCTACGAGCAGTACTTC.

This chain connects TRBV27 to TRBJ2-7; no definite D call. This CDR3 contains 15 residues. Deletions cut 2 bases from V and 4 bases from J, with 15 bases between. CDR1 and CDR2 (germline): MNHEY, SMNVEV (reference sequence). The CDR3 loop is CASSLTQARWYEQYF. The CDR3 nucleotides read TGTGCCAGCAGTTTAACGCAGGCGAGATGGTACGAGCAGTACTTC.

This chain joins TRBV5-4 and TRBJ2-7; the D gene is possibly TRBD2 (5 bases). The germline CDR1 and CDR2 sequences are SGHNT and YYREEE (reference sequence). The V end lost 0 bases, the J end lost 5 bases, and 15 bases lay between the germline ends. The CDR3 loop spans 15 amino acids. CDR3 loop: CASSLDFGEAHEQYF. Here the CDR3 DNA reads TGTGCCAGCAGCTTGGACTTCGGGGAAGCCCACGAGCAGTACTTC.

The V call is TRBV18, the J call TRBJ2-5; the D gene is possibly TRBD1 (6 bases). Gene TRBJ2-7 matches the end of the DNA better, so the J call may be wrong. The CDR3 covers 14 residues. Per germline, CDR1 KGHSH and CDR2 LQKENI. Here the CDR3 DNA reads TGTGCCAGCTCGCCTCAGGGGTCCCCCTACGAGCAGTACTTC. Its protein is CASSPQGSPYEQYF.

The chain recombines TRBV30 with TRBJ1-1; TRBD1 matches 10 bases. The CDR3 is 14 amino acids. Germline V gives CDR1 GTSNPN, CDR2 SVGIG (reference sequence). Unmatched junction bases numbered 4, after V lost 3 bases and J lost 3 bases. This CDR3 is CAWRSGQGDTEAFF. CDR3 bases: TGTGCCTGGAGATCAGGACAGGGGGACACTGAAGCTTTCTTT.

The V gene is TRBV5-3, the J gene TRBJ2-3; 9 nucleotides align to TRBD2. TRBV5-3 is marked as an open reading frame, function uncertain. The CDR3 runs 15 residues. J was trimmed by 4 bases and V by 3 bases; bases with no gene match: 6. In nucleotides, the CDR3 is TGTGCCAGAAGCTCGGCGGGAGGGCCCCCAGATACGCAGTATTTT. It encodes CARSSAGGPPDTQYF.

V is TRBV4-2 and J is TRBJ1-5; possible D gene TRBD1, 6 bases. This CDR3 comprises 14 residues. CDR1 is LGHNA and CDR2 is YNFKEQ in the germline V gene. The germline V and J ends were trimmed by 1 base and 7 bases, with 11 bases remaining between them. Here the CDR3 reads CASSQGTEGQPQHF. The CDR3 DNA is TGTGCCAGCAGCCAAGGGACAGAAGGCCAGCCCCAGCATTTT.

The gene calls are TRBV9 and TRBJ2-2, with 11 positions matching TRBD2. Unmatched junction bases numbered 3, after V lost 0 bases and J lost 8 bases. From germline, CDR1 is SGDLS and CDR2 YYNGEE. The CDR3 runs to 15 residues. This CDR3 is CASSVVSGGAGELFF. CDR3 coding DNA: TGTGCCAGCAGCGTAGTTAGCGGGGGGGCAGGGGAGCTGTTTTTT.

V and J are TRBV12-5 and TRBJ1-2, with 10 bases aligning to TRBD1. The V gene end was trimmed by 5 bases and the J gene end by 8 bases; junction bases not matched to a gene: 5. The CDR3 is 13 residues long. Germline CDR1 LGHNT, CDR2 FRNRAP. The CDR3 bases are TGTGCTAGTGGTCCCGGGACAGGGGTCGGCTACACCTTC. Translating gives CASGPGTGVGYTF.

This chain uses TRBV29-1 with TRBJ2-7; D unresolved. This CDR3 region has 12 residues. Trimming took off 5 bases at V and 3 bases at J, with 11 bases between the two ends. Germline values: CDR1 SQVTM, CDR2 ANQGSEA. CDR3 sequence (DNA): TGCAGCGTTCTTCAGGCCGACTACGAGCAGTACTTC. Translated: CSVLQADYEQYF.

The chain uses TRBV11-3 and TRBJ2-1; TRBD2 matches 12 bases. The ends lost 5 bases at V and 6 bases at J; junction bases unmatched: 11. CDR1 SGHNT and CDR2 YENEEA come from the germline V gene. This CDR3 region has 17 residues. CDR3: CASSHGLTSGSGNEQFF. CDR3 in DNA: TGTGCCAGCAGCCATGGACTGACTAGCGGGAGTGGCAATGAGCAGTTCTTC.

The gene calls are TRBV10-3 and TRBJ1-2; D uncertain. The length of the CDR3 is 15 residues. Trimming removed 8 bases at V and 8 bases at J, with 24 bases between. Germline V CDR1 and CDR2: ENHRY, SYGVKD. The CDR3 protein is CAIEGDRSGWRGYTF. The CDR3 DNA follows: TGTGCCATCGAGGGCGATAGATCGGGATGGAGAGGCTACACCTTC.

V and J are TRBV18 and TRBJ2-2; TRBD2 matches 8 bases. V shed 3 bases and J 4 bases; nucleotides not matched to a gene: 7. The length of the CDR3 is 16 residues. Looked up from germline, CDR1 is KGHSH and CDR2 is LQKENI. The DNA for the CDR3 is TGTGCCAGCTCACCGAGGGGACTAGTGGCCACCGGGGAGCTGTTTTTT. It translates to CASSPRGLVATGELFF.

In nucleotides, the CDR3 is TGCGCCAGCAGCCAAGTTGCACCACGACAGGGGGCGGGGGAGACCCAGTACTTC. Translating it yields CASSQVAPRQGAGETQYF. The V call is TRBV4-3, the J call TRBJ2-5; 10 bases agree with TRBD1. Looked up from germline, CDR1 is LGHNA and CDR2 is YSLEER. The CDR3 length is 18 residues. The trim removed 1 base at V and 5 bases at J, leaving 13 bases unmatched.

In DNA form, the CDR3 reads TGCGCCAGCAGCTTGGTACTAGCGGGCCCCTCTGGGGCCAACGTCCTGACTTTC. It encodes CASSLVLAGPSGANVLTF. The chain carries TRBV5-1 and TRBJ2-6, with TRBD2 matching over 9 bases. Per germline, CDR1 SGHRS and CDR2 YFSETQ. The CDR3 is 18 residues long. The V gene end was trimmed by 0 bases and the J gene end by 0 bases; junction bases not matched to a gene: 4.

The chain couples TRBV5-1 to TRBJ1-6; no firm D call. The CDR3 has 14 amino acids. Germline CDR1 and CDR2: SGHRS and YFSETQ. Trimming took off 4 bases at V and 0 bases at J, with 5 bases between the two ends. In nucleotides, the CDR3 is TGCGCCAGCAGCCGGAGCTCCTATAATTCACCCCTCCACTTT. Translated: CASSRSSYNSPLHF.

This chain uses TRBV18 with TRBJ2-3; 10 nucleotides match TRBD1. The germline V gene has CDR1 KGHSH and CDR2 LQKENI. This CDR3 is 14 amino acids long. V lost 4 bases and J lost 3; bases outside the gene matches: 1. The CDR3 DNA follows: TGTGCCAGCTCACTGGGACAGGGGACAGATACGCAGTATTTT. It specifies CASSLGQGTDTQYF.

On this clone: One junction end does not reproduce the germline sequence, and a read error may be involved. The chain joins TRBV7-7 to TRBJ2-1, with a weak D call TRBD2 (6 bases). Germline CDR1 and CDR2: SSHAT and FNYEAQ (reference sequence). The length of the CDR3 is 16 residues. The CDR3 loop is CASSLLTGVGANEQFF. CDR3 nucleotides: TGTGCTAGCAGCTTACTTACGGGGGTAGGCGCCAATGAGCAGTTCTTC.

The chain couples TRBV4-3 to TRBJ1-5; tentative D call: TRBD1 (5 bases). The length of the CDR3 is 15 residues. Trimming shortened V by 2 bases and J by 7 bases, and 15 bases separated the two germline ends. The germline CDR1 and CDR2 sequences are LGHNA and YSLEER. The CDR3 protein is CASSQFAGGVQPQHF. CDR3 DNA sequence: TGCGCCAGCAGCCAATTCGCAGGAGGGGTCCAGCCCCAGCATTTT.

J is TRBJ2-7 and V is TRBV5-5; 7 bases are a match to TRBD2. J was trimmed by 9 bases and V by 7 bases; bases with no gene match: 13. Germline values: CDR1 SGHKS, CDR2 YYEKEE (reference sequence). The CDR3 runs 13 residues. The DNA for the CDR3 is TGTGCCAGCCATTCAGAACTAGCGTCGCGGCAGTACTTC. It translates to CASHSELASRQYF.

CDR3: CASSLVQGNTEAFF. In nucleotides, the CDR3 is TGCGCCAGCAGCTTGGTCCAGGGGAACACTGAAGCTTTCTTT. This chain links TRBV5-1 with TRBJ1-1; perhaps TRBD1 as D (5 bases). V lost 0 bases and J lost 1, with 7 bases in between. The CDR3 runs 14 residues. Germline CDR1 SGHRS, CDR2 YFSETQ. The full variable domain, its missing parts supplied by reference TRBV5-1 and TRBJ1-1, is KAGVTQTPRYLIKTRGQQVTLSCSPISGHRSVSWYQQTPGQGLQFLFEYFSETQRNKGNFPGRFSGRQFSNSRSEMNVSTLELGDSALYLCASSLVQGNTEAFFGQGTRLTVV.

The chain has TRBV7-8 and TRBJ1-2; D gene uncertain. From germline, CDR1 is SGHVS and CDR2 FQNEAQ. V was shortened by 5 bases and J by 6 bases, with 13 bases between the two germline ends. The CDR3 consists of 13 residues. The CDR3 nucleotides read TGTGCCAGCAGCCTATCGTTGTTAAATGGCTACACCTTC. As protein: CASSLSLLNGYTF. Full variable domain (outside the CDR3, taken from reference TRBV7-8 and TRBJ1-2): GAGVSQSPRYKVAKRGQDVALRCDPISGHVSLFWYQQALGQGPEFLTYFQNEAQLDKSGLPSDRFFAERPEGSVSTLKIQRTQQEDSAVYLCASSLSLLNGYTFGSGTRLTVV.

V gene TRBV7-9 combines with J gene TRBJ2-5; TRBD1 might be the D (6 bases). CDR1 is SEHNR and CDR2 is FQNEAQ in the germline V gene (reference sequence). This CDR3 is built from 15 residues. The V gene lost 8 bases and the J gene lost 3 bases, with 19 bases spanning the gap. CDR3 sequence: CASVDSRDTKETQYF. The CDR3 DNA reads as TGTGCCAGCGTCGATTCCCGGGACACAAAAGAGACCCAGTACTTC.

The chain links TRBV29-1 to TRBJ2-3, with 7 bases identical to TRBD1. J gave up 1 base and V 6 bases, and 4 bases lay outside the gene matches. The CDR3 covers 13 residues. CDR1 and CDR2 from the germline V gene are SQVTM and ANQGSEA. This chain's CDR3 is CSVVGQGTDTQYF. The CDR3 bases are TGCAGCGTAGTCGGACAGGGCACAGATACGCAGTATTTT.